This T cell receptor (beta chain) was obtained from a study of beta chain features in type 1 diabetes. Sorted populations all exceeded 95% purity. CDR3 length equals 14 residues. Germline values: CDR1 LGHNA, CDR2 YSLEER. Trimming took 1 base from V and 4 from J, leaving 8 bases between them. As every portion of the isolated RNA was reverse transcribed, the sequencing read expressed TCRB transcripts. Profiling relied on immunoSEQ multiplex PCR, and the TCRdb table lists in-frame clones only, not all of them. In the table there are 850,000 to 900,000 clones, 17% of which are singletons. V usage is TRBV4-3 and J usage is TRBJ2-1; D remains ambiguous. The sequenced material came from naive CD4+ T cells from blood. This TCR derives from a young woman in good health. The CDR3 spells CASSQVPRYNEQFF. The CDR3, as DNA: TGCGCCAGCAGCCAAGTTCCCAGGTACAATGAGCAGTTCTTC.